A single sample is the source of the 8 T cell receptor beta chains below, sequenced in a study of beta chain features in type 1 diabetes. Study-wide results and caveats: Among patients with Type 1 diabetes, TCRB CDR3s were moderately but significantly shorter in every one of the four CD4+ subsets.

Expressed TCRB transcripts were sequenced because the entire RNA isolate underwent reverse transcription. Measured with immunoSEQ multiplex PCR; TCRdb has only the in-frame clones, and not every one. The repertoire has about 740,000 clones, 13% of them found once; the top ten carry around 0.022%. Antigens of these TCRs are unknown. The sequenced sample was naive CD4+ T cells from blood. The receptors stem from a man aged 18 to 30 with type 1 diabetes.

This clone was detected only a few times. V is TRBV20-1 and J is TRBJ2-3; 12 bases are shared with TRBD2. There are 11 residues in the CDR3. With V trimmed by 5 bases and J by 14 bases, 5 bases remained unmatched. Germline loops: CDR1 DFQATT, CDR2 SNEGSKA (reference sequence). CDR3 region: CSASSGGEVYF. Here the CDR3 DNA reads TGCAGTGCTTCTAGCGGGGGGGAGGTGTATTTT.

This clone has more than one count but fewer than ten. V gene TRBV6-5 combines with J gene TRBJ1-5, with 10 bases lining up with TRBD1. The CDR3 sequence is 14 residues long. From germline, CDR1 is MNHEY and CDR2 SVGAGI. V trimming: 5 bases; J trimming: 6 bases; junction bases outside the gene matches: 4. DNA of the CDR3: TGTGCCAGCAGTAGACAGGGGGCAGGTCAGCCCCAGCATTTT. Its translation is CASSRQGAGQPQHF.

The CDR3: CASSLGHSYEQYF. CDR3 nucleotide sequence: TGCGCCAGCAGCTTGGGCCACTCCTACGAGCAGTACTTC. The chain carries TRBV5-1 and TRBJ2-7; D gene uncertain. Germline V gene data show CDR1 as SGHRS and CDR2 as YFSETQ. V lost 0 bases and J lost 0, with 4 bases in between. CDR3 size: 13 residues.

This sequence joins TRBV9 and TRBJ2-1; TRBD2 aligns across 15 bases. The CDR3 loop spans 15 amino acids. The germline gives CDR1 SGDLS, CDR2 YYNGEE. The V segment lost 4 bases and the J segment 7 bases; nucleotides outside the gene matches: 3. CDR3 DNA: TGTGCCAGCAGCCTAGGACTAGCGGGGGGGAATGAGCAGTTCTTC. It translates to CASSLGLAGGNEQFF.

The chain is built from TRBV6-5 and TRBJ2-2; TRBD1 agrees at 7 bases. This CDR3 contains 15 residues. The germline V gene encodes CDR1 MNHEY and CDR2 SVGAGI. V gave up 6 bases and J gave up 1 base; unmatched junction bases: 5. Here the CDR3 reads CASSRQGLNTGELFF. The CDR3 coding sequence is TGTGCCAGCAGCCGACAGGGCCTGAACACCGGGGAGCTGTTTTTT.

This clone has a handful of counts. V usage is TRBV29-1 and J usage is TRBJ2-4; D unclear. This CDR3 is built from 13 residues. V gave up 7 bases and J gave up 0 bases, with 10 bases separating them. Looked up from germline, CDR1 is SQVTM and CDR2 is ANQGSEA. The CDR3 region is CSAYLLAKNIQYF. In nucleotides, the CDR3 is TGCAGCGCCTACCTTCTAGCCAAAAACATTCAGTACTTC.

This clone was found a few times. V is TRBV4-1 and J is TRBJ1-2; D is perhaps TRBD1 (6 bases). In germline, CDR1 is MGHRA, CDR2 YSYEKL. This CDR3 is built from 15 residues. Trimming took off 8 bases at V and 4 bases at J, with 20 bases between the two ends. CDR3 amino acids: CASGRGQPLLYGYTF. The CDR3 DNA reads TGCGCCAGCGGTCGCGGACAGCCGCTTCTCTATGGCTACACCTTC.

In this sample, this clone turned up a few times. The chain joins TRBV5-6 to TRBJ1-2; possible D gene TRBD1, 5 bases. CDR3 length: 14 residues. V lost 6 bases, J lost 4 bases, and 16 bases lay in between. Germline V lookup: CDR1 SGHDT, CDR2 YYEEEE. The CDR3 protein is CASTMGPSTYGYTF. The CDR3 nucleotides are TGTGCCAGCACCATGGGACCGTCAACCTATGGCTACACCTTC. Filled out from reference TRBV5-6 and TRBJ1-2, the complete variable domain reads DAGVTQSPTHLIKTRGQQVTLRCSPKSGHDTVSWYQQALGQGPQFIFQYYEEEERQRGNFPDRFSGHQFPNYSSELNVNALLLGDSALYLCASTMGPSTYGYTFGSGTRLTVV.